Listed here are 30 T cell receptor beta chains from one sample, sequenced in a study of T-cell memory formation after mild COVID-19. TCRdb passed the 5' RACE reads through MiXCR, listing each CDR3 protein once. The sample has 84,000 or so distinct CDR3 sequences, over 11% seen once. Sequenced sample: PBMCs or a T cell subset sorted from them (not recorded which). These receptors originate from an adult woman who had mild COVID-19 (a few samples of this study predate the infection). Cell type and time point are not known.

The chain is built from TRBV7-3 and TRBJ2-5; D unresolved. There are 13 residues in the CDR3. Germline V gene data show CDR1 as SGHTA and CDR2 as FQGTGA. V was pared by 5 bases and J by 4 bases, with 11 bases between. CDR3 sequence (DNA): TGTGCCAGCAGCCCTACTCCCGGAGAGACCCAGTACTTC. It translates to CASSPTPGETQYF.

This clonotype was counted a few times. The rearrangement uses TRBV27 and TRBJ2-1; maybe TRBD1 (5 bases). Trimming cost V 5 bases and J 6 bases, with 17 bases left between them. There are 15 residues in the CDR3. Germline-derived CDR1 and CDR2 are MNHEY and SMNVEV (reference sequence). The CDR3 loop reads CASSPGHRPSNEQFF. In DNA form, the CDR3 reads TGTGCCAGCAGTCCAGGACACCGTCCCTCCAATGAGCAGTTCTTC.

This clonotype came up a few times. V and J are TRBV5-4 and TRBJ2-3; the D is unclear. In germline, CDR1 is SGHNT, CDR2 YYREEE (reference sequence). V lost 4 bases, J lost 4 bases, and 4 bases lay in between. This CDR3 region has 11 residues. In DNA form, the CDR3 reads TGTGCCAGCAGCATTTCAGATACGCAGTATTTT. Its translation is CASSISDTQYF.

This clonotype occurred a few times. V usage is TRBV29-1 and J usage is TRBJ2-7, with no clear D. Germline V lookup: CDR1 SQVTM, CDR2 ANQGSEA. The CDR3 runs 13 residues. V was cut by 0 bases and J by 2 bases, with 8 bases left in between. The CDR3 bases are TGCAGCGTTGAAGAGGGTAGTCCCTACGAGCAGTACTTC. Translation: CSVEEGSPYEQYF.

There are a few counts of this clonotype. This chain joins TRBV11-3 and TRBJ2-1; TRBD2 agrees at 14 bases. This CDR3 region has 18 residues. V trimming: 1 base; J trimming: 3 bases; junction bases outside the gene matches: 5. Germline values: CDR1 SGHNT, CDR2 YENEEA. The CDR3 is CASSLVAGLAGDYNEQFF. The CDR3, as DNA: TGTGCCAGCAGCTTAGTAGCGGGACTAGCGGGAGACTACAATGAGCAGTTCTTC.

V and J are TRBV15 and TRBJ2-6; 7 bases line up with TRBD1. The germline CDR1 and CDR2 sequences are LNHNV and YYDKDF (reference sequence). Trimming took 7 bases from V and 0 from J; bases not matched to a gene: 9. The CDR3 has 17 residues. Here the CDR3 DNA reads TGTGCCACCAACCGGGACAGAGATTACTCTGGGGCCAACGTCCTGACTTTC. Protein sequence: CATNRDRDYSGANVLTF.

This clonotype was seen a handful of times. Written as DNA, the CDR3 is TGTGCCAGCAGCCAGGGACTAGCGGGGAGTACCTACGAGCAGTACTTC. This codes for CASSQGLAGSTYEQYF. The V call is TRBV7-9, the J call TRBJ2-7; 13 bases are a match to TRBD2. Germline trimming cut 5 bases from V and 2 bases from J; bases unmatched to any gene: 6. The CDR3 is 16 residues long. Germline-derived CDR1 and CDR2 are SEHNR and FQNEAQ (reference sequence).

This clonotype was seen a few times. CDR3 residues: CAISESFGGEQFF. The CDR3 DNA sequence: TGTGCCATCAGTGAGTCGTTCGGGGGGGAGCAGTTCTTC. This sequence joins TRBV10-3 and TRBJ2-1; TRBD2 aligns across 7 bases. CDR3 length: 13 amino acids. Trimming removed 0 bases from V and 10 bases from J; junction bases left unmatched: 3. Germline CDR1 ENHRY, CDR2 SYGVKD.

A few counts support this clonotype. The CDR3 is CASSDGQLSNQPQHF. CDR3 nucleotide sequence: TGTGCCAGCAGTGACGGACAGCTCAGCAATCAGCCCCAGCATTTT. The gene calls are TRBV12-3 or TRBV12-4 and TRBJ1-5; D might be TRBD1 (6 bases). This CDR3 contains 15 residues. V was clipped by 5 bases and J by 1 base, with 12 bases between them.

This clonotype was detected only a few times. The CDR3 DNA sequence: TGTGCCAGCAGTCTTACGGACTACTACGAGCAGTACTTC. It specifies CASSLTDYYEQYF. This sequence joins TRBV12-3 or TRBV12-4 and TRBJ2-7; weak D call: TRBD2 (6 bases). This CDR3 has 13 residues. Trimming stripped 5 bases from V and 3 bases from J, with 11 bases between.

The J gene is TRBJ2-1, the V gene TRBV7-8; D ambiguous. The length of the CDR3 is 12 residues. The V and J ends lost 4 bases and 7 bases respectively, with 8 bases between them. Germline-derived CDR1 and CDR2 are SGHVS and FQNEAQ. The CDR3 here is CASSSFRNEQFF. The CDR3 DNA reads TGTGCCAGCAGCTCCTTTCGGAATGAGCAGTTCTTC.

A few counts support this clonotype. The gene calls are TRBV7-9 and TRBJ2-7; TRBD1 might be the D (5 bases). Trimming shortened V by 6 bases and J by 2 bases, and 11 bases separated the two germline ends. CDR1 and CDR2 (germline): SEHNR, FQNEAQ (reference sequence). The CDR3 consists of 13 residues. Written as DNA, the CDR3 is TGTGCCAGCAGACCCGGACATGCCTACGAGCAGTACTTC. It translates to CASRPGHAYEQYF.

This clonotype has a handful of counts. V is TRBV7-9 and J is TRBJ2-7, with 11 bases identical to TRBD2. J gave up 5 bases and V 4 bases, and 10 bases lay outside the gene matches. CDR1 and CDR2 (germline): SEHNR, FQNEAQ (reference sequence). This CDR3 spans 16 amino acids. The CDR3 protein is CASSSGPLAGAHEQYF. CDR3 bases: TGTGCCAGCAGCTCAGGACCACTAGCGGGAGCCCACGAGCAGTACTTC.

The rearrangement uses TRBV21-1 and TRBJ2-2; the D segment call TRBD2 is taken from the table without a DNA check. TRBV21-1 is reported as a pseudogene. The CDR3 is 20 amino acids. The CDR3 is CASSIQSTSGRALRTGELFF. CDR3 nucleotides: TGTGCCAGCAGCATCCAAAGTACTAGCGGGAGGGCCTTAAGGACCGGGGAGCTGTTTTTT.

A few counts support this clonotype. The V call is TRBV7-9, the J call TRBJ2-1, with unresolved D. Trimming stripped 1 base from V and 7 bases from J, with 8 bases between. CDR1 and CDR2 (germline): SEHNR, FQNEAQ (reference sequence). The CDR3 contains 13 residues. The CDR3 reads CASSLVERNEQFF. The CDR3 nucleotides read TGTGCCAGCAGCTTAGTAGAGCGAAATGAGCAGTTCTTC. The full variable domain, completed using reference TRBV7-9 and TRBJ2-1, is DTGVSQNPRHKITKRGQNVTFRCDPISEHNRLYWYRQTLGQGPEFLTYFQNEAQLEKSRLLSDRFSAERPKGSFSTLEIQRTEQGDSAMYLCASSLVERNEQFFGPGTRLTVL.

V and J are TRBV20-1 and TRBJ2-7; TRBD1 agrees at 8 bases. The ends lost 2 bases at V and 2 bases at J; junction bases unmatched: 11. This CDR3 comprises 16 residues. Germline CDR1 reads DFQATT; CDR2 reads SNEGSKA (reference sequence). The CDR3 sequence: CSARQNYRDRPYEQYF. The CDR3 coding sequence is TGCAGTGCTAGACAGAACTACCGGGACAGGCCCTACGAGCAGTACTTC.

The CDR3 nucleotides read TGTGCCAGCAGCTCGCGGTGGGGGACACGAGGCTACACCTTC. This encodes CASSSRWGTRGYTF. The genes are TRBV5-6 and TRBJ1-2, with D possibly being TRBD1 (6 bases). The CDR3 contains 14 residues. V lost 3 bases and J 8 bases, leaving 17 bases between the germline ends. Per germline, CDR1 SGHDT and CDR2 YYEEEE.

This clonotype has a handful of counts. The chain has TRBV5-5 and TRBJ1-2, with 7 bases lining up with TRBD1. Losses at the gene ends were 4 bases for V and 3 bases for J; bases not matched to a gene: 6. This CDR3 comprises 14 residues. Germline values: CDR1 SGHKS, CDR2 YYEKEE (reference sequence). The DNA for the CDR3 is TGTGCCAGCAGCCCGGACAGGTCCTACTATGGCTACACCTTC. It yields the protein CASSPDRSYYGYTF. Full variable domain (outside the CDR3, taken from reference TRBV5-5 and TRBJ1-2): DAGVTQSPTHLIKTRGQQVTLRCSPISGHKSVSWYQQVLGQGPQFIFQYYEKEERGRGNFPDRFSARQFPNYSSELNVNALLLGDSALYLCASSPDRSYYGYTFGSGTRLTVV.

There are a few counts of this clonotype. The rearrangement links TRBV6-5 to TRBJ1-1; 9 bases align to TRBD1. The trim removed 5 bases at V and 2 bases at J, leaving 9 bases unmatched. Germline V gene sequence: CDR1 MNHEY, CDR2 SVGAGI. The CDR3 is 16 residues long. The DNA for the CDR3 is TGTGCCAGCAGTGGAACTACAGGGGGCCTCAACACTGAAGCTTTCTTT. Its translation: CASSGTTGGLNTEAFF.

The sample holds a few counts of this clonotype. CDR3 in amino acids: CASSFLGVGEAFF. The CDR3 nucleotides are TGTGCCAGCAGTTTCTTGGGGGTTGGTGAAGCTTTCTTT. The chain is built from TRBV12-3 or TRBV12-4 and TRBJ1-1; D possibly corresponds to TRBD1 (5 bases). The V and J ends lost 3 bases and 7 bases respectively, with 12 bases between them. This CDR3 contains 13 residues.

The chain joins TRBV7-6 to TRBJ1-1, with TRBD1 as a possible D gene (5 bases). Trimming took 0 bases from V and 0 from J, leaving 11 bases between them. The CDR3 has 16 residues. Germline CDR1 and CDR2: SGHVS and FNYEAQ. The CDR3 coding sequence is TGTGCCAGCAGCTTAGCGCGTAGGGGACTGAACACTGAAGCTTTCTTT. Translating gives CASSLARRGLNTEAFF.

The table lists this clonotype with a few counts. The chain employs TRBV19 and TRBJ2-7, with 12 bases lining up with TRBD2. The CDR3 consists of 14 residues. Trimming removed 8 bases from V and 4 bases from J; junction bases left unmatched: 6. Germline CDR1 LNHDA, CDR2 SQIVND (reference sequence). CDR3 loop: CASSASGRVYEQYF. CDR3 sequence (DNA): TGTGCCAGTTCCGCTAGCGGGAGGGTGTACGAGCAGTACTTC.

The chain employs TRBV29-1 and TRBJ2-1; possibly TRBD2 for D (5 bases). Deletions cut 0 bases from V and 7 bases from J, with 10 bases between. The CDR3 contains 13 residues. Germline values: CDR1 SQVTM, CDR2 ANQGSEA. The CDR3 sequence: CSVEDRGRNEQFF. In DNA, the CDR3 is TGCAGCGTTGAAGATCGGGGTAGGAATGAGCAGTTCTTC.

This clonotype has more than one count but fewer than ten. This chain connects TRBV24-1 to TRBJ2-1; D may correspond to TRBD1 or TRBD2 (6 bases each). Per the germline V gene, CDR1 is KGHDR and CDR2 is SFDVKD. CDR3 length: 15 residues. V was trimmed by 0 bases and J by 8 bases, leaving 13 bases between them. The CDR3 spells CATSDLQAGGDEQFF. Here the CDR3 DNA reads TGTGCCACCAGTGATTTGCAAGCCGGGGGCGATGAGCAGTTCTTC.

This sequence joins TRBV6-6 and TRBJ2-7; possible D gene TRBD2, 6 bases. Trimming stripped 5 bases from V and 3 bases from J, with 17 bases between. Germline CDR1 is MNHNY and CDR2 is SVGAGI (reference sequence). The CDR3 loop spans 15 amino acids. The CDR3 nucleotides are TGTGCCAGCAGTACCGCCCCCGGGAGAGGCTACGAGCAGTACTTC. Amino acids: CASSTAPGRGYEQYF.

This clonotype was detected a few times. The rearrangement uses TRBV4-1 and TRBJ2-7; 7 nucleotides match TRBD1. This CDR3 region has 15 residues. The germline CDR1 and CDR2 sequences are MGHRA and YSYEKL. V shed 0 bases and J 1 base; nucleotides not matched to a gene: 3. The CDR3 sequence: CASSQEDRSSYEQYF. The CDR3 coding sequence is TGCGCCAGCAGCCAAGAGGACAGGAGTTCCTACGAGCAGTACTTC.

This clonotype has more than one count but fewer than ten. The V call is TRBV7-9, the J call TRBJ2-7, with D possibly being TRBD2 (6 bases). The CDR3 has 16 amino acids. Trimming removed 3 bases at V and 2 bases at J, with 17 bases between. Germline CDR1 and CDR2: SEHNR and FQNEAQ (reference sequence). CDR3 protein: CASSFNRGMAAYEQYF. CDR3 nucleotide sequence: TGTGCCAGCAGCTTTAACCGGGGGATGGCCGCCTACGAGCAGTACTTC.

The sample holds a few counts of this clonotype. The V call is TRBV20-1, the J call TRBJ2-3; 14 bases map to TRBD2. The V and J ends lost 6 bases and 2 bases, in that order; junction bases with no gene match: 16. The germline V gene has CDR1 DFQATT and CDR2 SNEGSKA (reference sequence). The CDR3 length is 19 residues. In DNA, the CDR3 is TGCAGTGCCAAGGGACTAGCGGGAGTGGGGGATGGGACCACAGATACGCAGTATTTT. Its protein product is CSAKGLAGVGDGTTDTQYF.

There are many counts of this clonotype. This chain joins TRBV5-5 and TRBJ2-7, with 7 bases matching TRBD2. The CDR3 is 14 residues long. Germline CDR1 and CDR2: SGHKS and YYEKEE (reference sequence). V lost 0 bases to trimming and J lost 7 bases; unmatched junction nucleotides: 7. CDR3 DNA: TGTGCCAGCAGCTTGGCCGGGGGGATGAGGGAGCAGTACTTC. The encoded protein is CASSLAGGMREQYF.

The chain combines TRBV7-6 with TRBJ2-2; 7 nucleotides match TRBD2. From germline, CDR1 is SGHVS and CDR2 FNYEAQ. The J segment lost 0 bases and the V segment lost 4 bases, leaving 5 bases of the junction unmatched. This CDR3 spans 16 amino acids. The chain's CDR3 is CASSSRLAPNTGELFF. CDR3 bases: TGTGCCAGCAGCTCGAGACTAGCCCCGAACACCGGGGAGCTGTTTTTT.